The TCR beta chain under discussion was sequenced for a study of cytomegalovirus exposure and HLA in healthy donors. Study context: Within an early data release were about 85 million unique TCRs drawn from HLA-typed donors.

The PCR employed 60 Vbeta primers together with 13 Jbeta primers. Using immunoSEQ multiplex PCR, the repertoire was profiled, and TCRdb retains in-frame clones only, with some absent. This sample has some 190,000 clones, with roughly a tenth found just once. Only a few counts were recorded for this clone. The CDR3 covers 11 residues. CDR1 is DFQATT and CDR2 is SNEGSKA in the germline V gene (reference sequence). This clonotype was obtained from a woman aged 25 to 39 in good health and CMV-seropositive. Sequencing was carried out using PBMCs. The chain joins TRBV20-1 to TRBJ1-1; D gene ambiguous. The CDR3 DNA is TGCAGAGCCAGACGAGACACTGAAGCTTTCTTT. This sequence encodes CRARRDTEAFF.